Presented here are 19 T cell receptor beta chains from one specimen sequenced in a study of glioma-infiltrating T cells. The iRepertoire nested amplicon-rescue multiplex PCR amplified TCR alpha and beta CDR3s from RNA. TCRdb analysed the multiplex PCR reads with MiXCR anew, one entry per CDR3 protein. Among more than 95,000 distinct CDR3 sequences listed, roughly 24% were seen once. Sequencing used glioma tissue, nonneoplastic brain tissue, or PBMCs (not recorded which). These receptors were obtained from a human donor with low-grade glioma or glioblastoma, undergoing nonglioma brain surgery, or in good health (not recorded which).

This clonotype was picked up many times. The V call is TRBV6-1, the J call TRBJ1-5; tentative D call: TRBD1 (6 bases). This CDR3 spans 13 amino acids. In germline, CDR1 is MNHNS, CDR2 SASEGT. The V and J ends lost 5 bases and 7 bases respectively, with 12 bases between them. The CDR3 here is CASSSTGHQPQHF. In DNA, the CDR3 is TGTGCCAGCAGTTCAACAGGGCACCAGCCCCAGCATTTT.

On this clonotype: This sequence may be a read error, since a much larger clone differs from it by one base. The rearrangement uses TRBV7-2 and TRBJ2-1; D possibly corresponds to TRBD1 (7 bases). CDR1 is SGHTA and CDR2 is FQGNSA in the germline V gene. Trimming pared 5 bases from V and 3 bases from J, leaving 17 bases between. The CDR3 is 16 residues long. CDR3 bases: TGTGCCAGCAGCGATCAGGGGGAGGCTGTCTACAATGAGCAGTTCTTC. This encodes CASSDQGEAVYNEQFF. Drawing the rest from reference TRBV7-2 and TRBJ2-1, the complete variable domain is GAGVSQSPSNKVTEKGKDVELRCDPISGHTALYWYRQSLGQGLEFLIYFQGNSAPDKSGLPSDRFSAERTGGSVSTLTIQRTQQEDSAVYLCASSDQGEAVYNEQFFGPGTRLTVL.

This clonotype was seen ten or more times. The CDR3 here is CASSQEEGGGYTF. CDR3 DNA sequence: TGCGCCAGCAGCCAAGAGGAGGGTGGTGGCTACACCTTC. V is TRBV4-3 and J is TRBJ1-2; the D is unclear. Between the trimmed V and J ends, which lost 0 bases and 7 bases, there was a span of 9 bases. Germline V gene sequence: CDR1 LGHNA, CDR2 YSLEER. This CDR3 region has 13 residues.

The sample holds many counts of this clonotype. The chain links TRBV7-9 to TRBJ2-1; TRBD2 matches 9 bases. Germline-derived CDR1 and CDR2 are SEHNR and FQNEAQ (reference sequence). The CDR3 spans 15 residues. Trimming cost V 5 bases and J 4 bases; bases outside gene matches: 6. The CDR3 bases are TGTGCCAGCAGCAGAAGACTAGCGGAGTACAATGAGCAGTTCTTC. Translating gives CASSRRLAEYNEQFF.

This clonotype was seen repeatedly, ten times or more. This chain links TRBV5-1 with TRBJ2-1, with 11 bases matching TRBD1. V lost 3 bases, J lost 7 bases, and 3 bases stayed unmatched. The CDR3 has 14 amino acids. Germline CDR1 and CDR2: SGHRS and YFSETQ. The CDR3 loop reads CASSSRDRGNEQFF. In DNA, the CDR3 is TGCGCCAGCAGCTCCCGGGACAGGGGGAATGAGCAGTTCTTC.

This clonotype has just a few counts. V gene TRBV16 combines with J gene TRBJ2-7, with D perhaps given as TRBD1 or TRBD2 (5 bases each). Germline V lookup: CDR1 KGHSY, CDR2 FQNENV. The V end was cut by 4 bases, the J end by 5 bases, with 18 bases between. The length of the CDR3 is 15 residues. CDR3 residues: CASSPGLARDHEQYF. CDR3 DNA sequence: TGTGCCAGCAGCCCTGGCCTAGCTAGGGACCACGAGCAGTACTTC. Full variable domain (rest looked up from reference TRBV16 and TRBJ2-7): GEEVAQTPKHLVRGEGQKAKLYCAPIKGHSYVFWYQQVLKNEFKFLISFQNENVFDETGMPKERFSAKCLPNSPCSLEIQATKLEDSAVYFCASSPGLARDHEQYFGPGTRLTVT.

In its sample, this clonotype was seen many times. The CDR3 nucleotides are TGTGCCAGCAGTTCGGGACAGGGGGGGTTAGATACGCAGTATTTT. Protein sequence: CASSSGQGGLDTQYF. The chain carries TRBV27 and TRBJ2-3; 11 bases agree with TRBD1. Germline V CDR1 and CDR2: MNHEY, SMNVEV (reference sequence). The CDR3 sequence is 15 residues long. Unmatched junction bases numbered 5, after V lost 4 bases and J lost 5 bases.

J is TRBJ2-3 and V is TRBV6-5, with 12 bases that match TRBD2. J lost 7 bases, V lost 2 bases, and 7 bases had no gene match. Germline V gives CDR1 MNHEY, CDR2 SVGAGI. CDR3 length equals 16 residues. The CDR3 reads CASSYSGLAGSYTQYF. The CDR3 DNA follows: TGTGCCAGCAGTTACAGTGGACTAGCGGGATCATATACGCAGTATTTT.

This clonotype has a count of ten or more. The gene calls are TRBV7-2 and TRBJ1-6, with D unclear. The CDR3 consists of 12 residues. The V end was cut by 5 bases, the J end by 7 bases, with 6 bases between. CDR1 and CDR2 (germline): SGHTA, FQGNSA. The CDR3 nucleotides are TGTGCCAGCAGCCTTTTAAATTCACCCCTCCACTTT. Amino acid sequence: CASSLLNSPLHF.

This clonotype occurred many times. This chain joins TRBV5-6 and TRBJ1-1; D gene unclear. V was pared by 0 bases and J by 8 bases, with 8 bases between. Germline V lookup: CDR1 SGHDT, CDR2 YYEEEE. CDR3 length equals 12 residues. CDR3 coding DNA: TGTGCCAGCAGCTTGGGTAGCCCGGAAGCTTTCTTT. It specifies CASSLGSPEAFF.

This clonotype was seen at least ten times. The chain employs TRBV7-2 and TRBJ2-7; 8 nucleotides line up with TRBD2. Germline loops: CDR1 SGHTA, CDR2 FQGNSA. V lost 5 bases, J lost 4 bases, and 10 bases stayed unmatched. This CDR3 has 15 amino acids. CDR3 nucleotide sequence: TGTGCCAGCAGCGCCTTTAGCGGGAAGGGATACGAGCAGTACTTC. This translates into CASSAFSGKGYEQYF. Based on the CDR3 plus reference TRBV7-2 and TRBJ2-7, the full variable domain is GAGVSQSPSNKVTEKGKDVELRCDPISGHTALYWYRQSLGQGLEFLIYFQGNSAPDKSGLPSDRFSAERTGGSVSTLTIQRTQQEDSAVYLCASSAFSGKGYEQYFGPGTRLTVT.

This clonotype occurred once. This may stem from a read error, because a much larger clone lies one nucleotide away. The V gene is TRBV2, the J gene TRBJ2-5; D not resolved. Germline V gene lookup returns CDR1 SNHLY and CDR2 FYNNEI. V dropped 2 bases and J dropped 2 bases, with 12 bases sitting between them. The CDR3 runs to 15 residues. The CDR3 region has the DNA TGTGCCAGCAGTGAAAGACATGCTATACAAGAGACCCAGTACTTC. Translating it yields CASSERHAIQETQYF.

This clonotype turned up a few times. V and J are TRBV2 and TRBJ2-2; D not certain. The CDR3 consists of 15 residues. Germline V CDR1 and CDR2: SNHLY, FYNNEI. V was trimmed by 3 bases and J by 5 bases, leaving 13 bases between them. The CDR3, as DNA: TGTGCCAGCAGTGATCCCAGGCCCGGGACCGGGGAGCTGTTTTTT. Translating it yields CASSDPRPGTGELFF.

This clonotype was counted many times. The chain uses TRBV28 and TRBJ1-1; D gene ambiguous. Germline CDR1 MDHEN, CDR2 SYDVKM. The germline V and J ends were trimmed by 2 bases and 0 bases, with 4 bases remaining between them. This CDR3 is built from 13 residues. CDR3 nucleotide sequence: TGTGCCAGCAGTTTACCAGTGAACACTGAAGCTTTCTTT. Translating it yields CASSLPVNTEAFF.

Comments on this clonotype: Sequence at one end of the junction differs from germline and may be a read error. CDR3 amino acids: CASSLEYNEQLF. CDR3 DNA: TGCGCCAGCAGCTTGGAATACAATGAGCAGTTATTC. This chain links TRBV5-1 with TRBJ2-1; D is ambiguous. Germline-derived CDR1 and CDR2 are SGHRS and YFSETQ. The CDR3 consists of 12 residues.

This clonotype was counted ten times or more. The chain combines TRBV7-2 with TRBJ2-1; possible D gene TRBD2, 5 bases. Germline assignment: CDR1 SGHTA and CDR2 FQGNSA. The CDR3 totals 14 residues. Deletions cut 3 bases from V and 3 bases from J, with 9 bases between. CDR3 DNA sequence: TGTGCCAGCAGCTTCGATCGGGGCTACAATGAGCAGTTCTTC. Amino acid sequence: CASSFDRGYNEQFF. The variable domain in full, with the rest retrieved from reference TRBV7-2 and TRBJ2-1, is GAGVSQSPSNKVTEKGKDVELRCDPISGHTALYWYRQSLGQGLEFLIYFQGNSAPDKSGLPSDRFSAERTGGSVSTLTIQRTQQEDSAVYLCASSFDRGYNEQFFGPGTRLTVL.

This clonotype was found many times. The rearrangement joins TRBV6-1 to TRBJ2-1; D uncertain. Germline V CDR1 and CDR2: MNHNS, SASEGT. V dropped 0 bases and J dropped 3 bases, with 9 bases sitting between them. This CDR3 is built from 15 residues. CDR3 coding DNA: TGTGCCAGCAGTGAAGCGAGGCTCTTCTACAATGAGCAGTTCTTC. This sequence encodes CASSEARLFYNEQFF.

The chain is built from TRBV29-1 and TRBJ2-5; TRBD1 aligns across 10 bases. The CDR3 has 13 residues. CDR1 and CDR2 from the germline V gene are SQVTM and ANQGSEA. For the CDR3, the DNA is TGCATCGTGACCGGGACAGGGGAAGAGACCCAGTACTTC. Translating gives CIVTGTGEETQYF.

This chain joins TRBV4-2 and TRBJ2-1; 9 bases map to TRBD2. V lost 0 bases, J lost 3 bases, and 9 bases stayed unmatched. Germline lookup yields CDR1 LGHNA and CDR2 YNFKEQ. The CDR3 sequence is 18 residues long. The CDR3 DNA reads TGTGCCAGCAGCCAAGATCGGCCTAGCGGGGCTGACTACAATGAGCAGTTCTTC. It encodes CASSQDRPSGADYNEQFF.